The rows below give T cell receptor beta chains drawn from one sample of a study of blood T cell repertoires in COVID-19. The table came from immunoSEQ multiplex PCR; TCRdb's copy has only in-frame clones and leaves some out. The sample lists approximately 400,000 clones; roughly 80% were seen once. Sequences were obtained from PBMCs or T cells enriched from blood (not recorded which). The receptors derive from a woman aged 50 to 60 who had recovered from COVID-19. The CDR3 runs from the conserved cysteine through the conserved F or W. Each record gives: V gene, clone size, D gene, J gene, CDR3 DNA, CDR3 protein. The D gene is left open where the match is weak. Only some rows state a clone size, as once, few, many or a class for expanded clones.

v_call: TRBV19; clone_size: NA; d_call: NA; j_call: TRBJ2-1; cdr3_nt: TGTGCCAGTAGCCTTACAGGGGACTCCTCCAATGAGCAGTTCTTC; cdr3_aa: CASSLTGDSSNEQFF
v_call: TRBV5-5; clone_size: once; d_call: TRBD1; j_call: TRBJ2-3; cdr3_nt: TGTGCCAGCAGCTTGGCTTCCCCGGGACAGGGAAGGCTCATGACAGATACGCAGTATTTT; cdr3_aa: CASSLASPGQGRLMTDTQYF
v_call: TRBV9; clone_size: once; d_call: TRBD1; j_call: TRBJ2-5; cdr3_nt: TGTGCCAGCAGCGTAGCCGGGACAGGCAGAGAGACCCAGTACTTC; cdr3_aa: CASSVAGTGRETQYF
v_call: TRBV12-3/TRBV12-4; clone_size: NA; d_call: NA; j_call: TRBJ1-6; cdr3_nt: TGTGCCAGCGCCCAAACAGGGAATTCACCCCTCCACTTT; cdr3_aa: CASAQTGNSPLHF
v_call: TRBV6-5; clone_size: NA; d_call: NA; j_call: TRBJ2-1; cdr3_nt: TGTGCCAGCGGGGGGACAGCTAACAATGAGCAGTTCTTC; cdr3_aa: CASGGTANNEQFF
v_call: TRBV11-3; clone_size: NA; d_call: NA; j_call: TRBJ2-1; cdr3_nt: TGTGCCAGCAGCTTAATCGGCGGGGTGGATGAGCAGTTCTTC; cdr3_aa: CASSLIGGVDEQFF
v_call: TRBV9; clone_size: NA; d_call: TRBD1; j_call: TRBJ1-6; cdr3_nt: TGTGCCAGCGGCACGAAGACAGGGTCCTATAATTCACCCCTCCACTTT; cdr3_aa: CASGTKTGSYNSPLHF
v_call: TRBV7-6; clone_size: NA; d_call: NA; j_call: TRBJ1-3; cdr3_nt: TGTGCCAGCAGCTTAGCTGGGGGAGGCTCTGGAAACACCATATATTTT; cdr3_aa: CASSLAGGGSGNTIYF
v_call: TRBV7-2; clone_size: NA; d_call: TRBD2; j_call: TRBJ2-7; cdr3_nt: TGTGCCAGCAGCCCATCTAGCGGCAGCTCCTACGAGCAGTACTTC; cdr3_aa: CASSPSSGSSYEQYF
v_call: TRBV4-3; clone_size: NA; d_call: TRBD1; j_call: TRBJ2-1; cdr3_nt: TGCGCCAGCAGCGAAGCCGGGGACAGATACAATGAGCAGTTCTTC; cdr3_aa: CASSEAGDRYNEQFF
v_call: TRBV18; clone_size: NA; d_call: NA; j_call: TRBJ2-7; cdr3_nt: TGTGCCAGCTCACCGAGCTCCTACGAGCAGTACTTC; cdr3_aa: CASSPSSYEQYF
v_call: TRBV11-3; clone_size: NA; d_call: NA; j_call: TRBJ2-5; cdr3_nt: TGTGCCAGCAGCCGGGATAGGTTCTACCAAGAGACCCAGTACTTC; cdr3_aa: CASSRDRFYQETQYF
v_call: TRBV3-1/TRBV3-2; clone_size: few; d_call: TRBD2; j_call: TRBJ2-6; cdr3_nt: TGTGCCAGCAGCCAAGAGGCGGGGGCTGGGGCCAACGTCCTGACTTTC; cdr3_aa: CASSQEAGAGANVLTF
v_call: TRBV6-4; clone_size: NA; d_call: NA; j_call: TRBJ1-5; cdr3_nt: TGTGCCAGCAGTGCTAGGGCGGGAGATCAGCCCCAGCATTTT; cdr3_aa: CASSARAGDQPQHF
v_call: TRBV5-1; clone_size: NA; d_call: NA; j_call: TRBJ1-2; cdr3_nt: TGCGCCAGCAGCTTGGGTGGGCTTGCAGTTTATGGCTACACCTTC; cdr3_aa: CASSLGGLAVYGYTF
v_call: TRBV14; clone_size: NA; d_call: TRBD1; j_call: TRBJ1-4; cdr3_nt: TGTGCCAGCAGCCAAGATTTCGTGGGACAGGGCGGCTTCCAGGAAAAACTGTTTTTT; cdr3_aa: CASSQDFVGQGGFQEKLFF
v_call: TRBV11-2; clone_size: NA; d_call: TRBD2; j_call: TRBJ2-1; cdr3_nt: TGTGCCAGCAGTCCCCTGGCGGGAGCCCTAGGGGAGCAGTTCTTC; cdr3_aa: CASSPLAGALGEQFF
v_call: TRBV7-9; clone_size: few; d_call: NA; j_call: TRBJ1-1; cdr3_nt: TGTGCCAGCAGCTTTGTTCAGGGGATCACTGAAGCTTTCTTT; cdr3_aa: CASSFVQGITEAFF
v_call: TRBV19; clone_size: NA; d_call: TRBD2; j_call: TRBJ2-7; cdr3_nt: TGTGCCAGTAGTGGTAGCGGGAGTAATTACGAGCAGTACTTC; cdr3_aa: CASSGSGSNYEQYF
v_call: TRBV9; clone_size: NA; d_call: NA; j_call: TRBJ2-2; cdr3_nt: TGTGCCAGCAGCCGAGGGCAGGGAGGCGGAAGGACCGGGGAGCTGTTTTTT; cdr3_aa: CASSRGQGGGRTGELFF
v_call: TRBV19; clone_size: NA; d_call: NA; j_call: TRBJ1-3; cdr3_nt: TGTGCCAGTACCCCTCGATTGTGGGGCCCTGGAAACACCATATATTTT; cdr3_aa: CASTPRLWGPGNTIYF
v_call: TRBV11-2; clone_size: once; d_call: TRBD1; j_call: TRBJ2-1; cdr3_nt: TGTGCCAGCAGCTTCCTACCGGGACAGGGGCTTTACAATGAGCAGTTCTTC; cdr3_aa: CASSFLPGQGLYNEQFF
v_call: TRBV3-1/TRBV3-2; clone_size: NA; d_call: TRBD1; j_call: TRBJ1-2; cdr3_nt: TGTGCCAGCAGCCCCGGGACAGCCCGCCAGTTAAACTATGGCTACACCTTC; cdr3_aa: CASSPGTARQLNYGYTF
v_call: TRBV5-6; clone_size: NA; d_call: TRBD1; j_call: TRBJ1-5; cdr3_nt: TGTGCCAGCAGCTCCGACGGGACAGACCAGCATTTT; cdr3_aa: CASSSDGTDQHF
v_call: TRBV30; clone_size: NA; d_call: TRBD2; j_call: TRBJ2-1; cdr3_nt: TGTGCCTGGAGTGTACGCGTTGGGGCTAGCGGGGTCCTACCCACCTCCTACAATGAGCAGTTCTTC; cdr3_aa: CAWSVRVGASGVLPTSYNEQFF
v_call: TRBV7-2; clone_size: NA; d_call: TRBD1; j_call: TRBJ1-5; cdr3_nt: TGTGCCAGCAGCTTATTTGGGCCGGGACAGGGGGCGAGTCAGCCCCAGCATTTT; cdr3_aa: CASSLFGPGQGASQPQHF
v_call: TRBV27; clone_size: once; d_call: TRBD1; j_call: TRBJ1-1; cdr3_nt: TGTGCCAGCAGTCCGTGGACAGGGGGCGCGAACACTGAAGCTTTCTTT; cdr3_aa: CASSPWTGGANTEAFF
v_call: TRBV5-3; clone_size: NA; d_call: TRBD1; j_call: TRBJ1-5; cdr3_nt: TGTGCCAGAAGCCCACTTACAGGGGGACGGAGCAATCAGCCCCAGCATTTT; cdr3_aa: CARSPLTGGRSNQPQHF
v_call: TRBV6-5; clone_size: NA; d_call: NA; j_call: TRBJ1-1; cdr3_nt: TGTGCCAGCAGTTACAACCGAGGGGGCACTGAAGCTTTCTTT; cdr3_aa: CASSYNRGGTEAFF
v_call: TRBV5-1; clone_size: NA; d_call: TRBD1; j_call: TRBJ1-2; cdr3_nt: TGCGCCAGCGGGGGGACAGGGGGCGACTATGGCTACACCTTC; cdr3_aa: CASGGTGGDYGYTF
v_call: TRBV5-1; clone_size: NA; d_call: NA; j_call: TRBJ1-1; cdr3_nt: TGCGCCAGCAGCTTGGAAGGAGCGATTGAAGCTTTCTTT; cdr3_aa: CASSLEGAIEAFF
v_call: TRBV4-3; clone_size: few; d_call: TRBD2; j_call: TRBJ2-1; cdr3_nt: TGCGCCAGCAGCCAAGGAGGGGCGGGGGGGCGAGACAATGAGCAGTTCTTC; cdr3_aa: CASSQGGAGGRDNEQFF
v_call: TRBV7-9; clone_size: NA; d_call: NA; j_call: TRBJ2-7; cdr3_nt: TGTGCCAGCAGCCGATTGGGGCAGGCTAACGGATACGAGCAGTACTTC; cdr3_aa: CASSRLGQANGYEQYF
v_call: TRBV5-6; clone_size: NA; d_call: NA; j_call: TRBJ2-3; cdr3_nt: TGTGCCAGCAGCTTGGATTGGGGGGAAGCAGATACGCAGTATTTT; cdr3_aa: CASSLDWGEADTQYF
v_call: TRBV4-3; clone_size: NA; d_call: NA; j_call: TRBJ1-5; cdr3_nt: TGCGCCAGCAGCCAACGGGTGGGCAATCAGCCCCAGCATTTT; cdr3_aa: CASSQRVGNQPQHF
v_call: TRBV6-5; clone_size: NA; d_call: NA; j_call: TRBJ1-3; cdr3_nt: TGTGCCAGCAGTTTTCTGGCCGGGTCTGGAAACACCATATATTTT; cdr3_aa: CASSFLAGSGNTIYF
v_call: TRBV15; clone_size: NA; d_call: TRBD1; j_call: TRBJ1-1; cdr3_nt: TGTGCCACCAGCCCCGACAGGGTCAACACTGAAGCTTTCTTT; cdr3_aa: CATSPDRVNTEAFF
v_call: TRBV19; clone_size: many; d_call: NA; j_call: TRBJ1-5; cdr3_nt: TGTGCCAGTACCCCCCCCGGGACACGCAAGAGGGGTCAGCCCCAGCATTTT; cdr3_aa: CASTPPGTRKRGQPQHF
v_call: TRBV4-2; clone_size: NA; d_call: TRBD2; j_call: TRBJ2-1; cdr3_nt: TGTGCCAGCAGCCAGATTGGACTAGCGGGAGGTGAGCAGTTCTTC; cdr3_aa: CASSQIGLAGGEQFF
v_call: TRBV2; clone_size: NA; d_call: TRBD1; j_call: TRBJ2-1; cdr3_nt: TGTGCCACAGGGAGAACCGGGACAGTCAATGAGCAGTTCTTC; cdr3_aa: CATGRTGTVNEQFF
v_call: TRBV3-1/TRBV3-2; clone_size: NA; d_call: NA; j_call: TRBJ1-1; cdr3_nt: TGTGCCAGCAGCCAATATACAGGGACTGAAGCTTTCTTT; cdr3_aa: CASSQYTGTEAFF
v_call: TRBV19; clone_size: few; d_call: NA; j_call: TRBJ1-6; cdr3_nt: TGTGCCAGTACTCATCAGGGTACGAATTCACCCCTCCACTTT; cdr3_aa: CASTHQGTNSPLHF
v_call: TRBV4-1; clone_size: NA; d_call: TRBD2; j_call: TRBJ2-3; cdr3_nt: TGCGCCAGCAGCCAAAGCTCGTGGACTAGCGGGGGGGCCACAGATACGCAGTATTTT; cdr3_aa: CASSQSSWTSGGATDTQYF
v_call: TRBV19; clone_size: NA; d_call: NA; j_call: TRBJ2-7; cdr3_nt: TGTGCCAGTAGCCCCCGTTCCGGGATCGAGCAGTACTTC; cdr3_aa: CASSPRSGIEQYF
v_call: TRBV19; clone_size: NA; d_call: NA; j_call: TRBJ1-4; cdr3_nt: TGTGCCAGTAGTATAGATTTGCAGGCCCTGGAATTGTTTTTT; cdr3_aa: CASSIDLQALELFF
v_call: TRBV20-1; clone_size: NA; d_call: NA; j_call: TRBJ2-3; cdr3_nt: TGCAGTGCTTCAGGGGAAGATACGCAGTATTTT; cdr3_aa: CSASGEDTQYF